The next 10 T cell receptor beta chains were all read from a single sample in a study of memory CD4+ T cells and cytomegalovirus serostatus. Sequencing used immunoSEQ multiplex PCR; TCRdb keeps in-frame clones, though not all of them. The sample carries some 44,000 clones, 60% to 85% recorded once. Single viable CD3+CD4+CD8-CD45RO+ cells were sorted as the memory CD4+ T cells. What was sequenced was memory CD4+ T cells from blood. These receptors all stem from an adult in good health and CMV-seronegative.

The chain is built from TRBV12-5 and TRBJ1-3, with D uncertain. The CDR3 consists of 13 residues. Trimming stripped 9 bases from V and 4 bases from J, with 13 bases between. CDR1 and CDR2 (germline): LGHNT, FRNRAP. The CDR3 region has the DNA TGTGCTAGCCTAAGGGAGCTAGGAAACACCATATATTTT. As protein: CASLRELGNTIYF.

The sample holds a few counts of this clone. The chain couples TRBV5-6 to TRBJ2-5; TRBD2 matches 7 bases. The CDR3 length is 17 residues. V shed 2 bases and J 5 bases; nucleotides not matched to a gene: 15. Looked up from germline, CDR1 is SGHDT and CDR2 is YYEEEE. CDR3: CASSFSTGGVRLETQYF. Here the CDR3 DNA reads TGTGCCAGCAGCTTTAGTACGGGGGGAGTTCGTTTGGAGACCCAGTACTTC.

In its sample, this clone was seen once. V gene TRBV6-1 combines with J gene TRBJ1-5; TRBD1 is a possible D gene (5 bases). Trimming removed 2 bases at V and 5 bases at J, with 13 bases between. The V gene's germline CDR1 is MNHNS and CDR2 SASEGT. This CDR3 contains 15 residues. This chain's CDR3 is CASSETGPGDQPQHF. The CDR3 nucleotides read TGTGCCAGCAGTGAAACAGGCCCCGGGGATCAGCCCCAGCATTTT.

The chain has TRBV6-1 and TRBJ1-5; no definite D call. Trimming took off 2 bases at V and 11 bases at J, with 19 bases between the two ends. Germline CDR1 is MNHNS and CDR2 is SASEGT. The CDR3 is 15 residues long. The CDR3 coding sequence is TGTGCCAGCAGTGAAACGGCGTTACAGCACATGACCCAGCATTTT. As protein: CASSETALQHMTQHF.

This clone is a singleton in its sample. V is TRBV5-1 and J is TRBJ2-1; D might be TRBD1 (6 bases). The CDR3 has 15 amino acids. Germline values: CDR1 SGHRS, CDR2 YFSETQ. Deletions cut 4 bases from V and 0 bases from J, with 11 bases between. The CDR3 nucleotides read TGCGCCAGCAGCCAAGGGGGAAGCTCCTACAATGAGCAGTTCTTC. Translation gives CASSQGGSSYNEQFF.

The chain links TRBV6-6 to TRBJ2-2; D remains unclear. CDR3 length: 15 amino acids. V was cut by 7 bases and J by 0 bases, with 12 bases left in between. The germline V gene has CDR1 MNHNY and CDR2 SVGAGI (reference sequence). CDR3 bases: TGTGCCAGCAAAGGCAACCAACCGAACACCGGGGAGCTGTTTTTT. This gives the protein CASKGNQPNTGELFF.

The V and J genes are TRBV28 and TRBJ1-3; D remains unclear. The V and J ends lost 3 bases and 4 bases respectively, with 4 bases between them. CDR1 is MDHEN and CDR2 is SYDVKM in the germline V gene. CDR3 length: 12 amino acids. The CDR3 is CASSFVGNTIYF. The CDR3, as DNA: TGTGCCAGCAGTTTTGTGGGAAACACCATATATTTT.

This chain links TRBV10-3 with TRBJ2-2; TRBD1 is a possible D gene (6 bases). From germline, CDR1 is ENHRY and CDR2 SYGVKD. This CDR3 is 12 amino acids long. The V gene lost 6 bases and the J gene lost 4 bases, with 6 bases spanning the gap. Here the CDR3 reads CAIRTGTGELFF. CDR3 bases: TGTGCCATCAGGACAGGCACCGGGGAGCTGTTTTTT.

J is TRBJ2-5 and V is TRBV5-1, with TRBD2 matching 9 bases. V lost 2 bases to trimming and J lost 3 bases; unmatched junction nucleotides: 5. Germline V gives CDR1 SGHRS, CDR2 YFSETQ. This CDR3 is built from 15 residues. The CDR3 loop reads CASSFVAGVKETQYF. The CDR3 DNA follows: TGCGCCAGCAGCTTCGTAGCGGGGGTCAAAGAGACCCAGTACTTC.

J is TRBJ2-7 and V is TRBV5-1; TRBD1 matches at 8 bases. The CDR3 runs to 13 residues. In germline, CDR1 is SGHRS, CDR2 YFSETQ. Trimming took 6 bases from V and 4 from J; bases not matched to a gene: 6. The CDR3 region has the DNA TGCGCCAGCACTCAGGGGGCTGGGTACGAGCAGTACTTC. It is translated as CASTQGAGYEQYF.